This TCR beta chain was recorded in a study of blood T cell repertoires in COVID-19. Ages ranged from about 18 to 100 years, with residence in approximately 25 US areas. Grouping used clinical history reported by participants in a survey and questionnaire. Germline CDR1 SGHDN, CDR2 FVKESK. This CDR3 has 15 residues. Trimming removed 0 bases from V and 4 bases from J, with 13 bases in between. In the original processing: Scientists estimated how many nucleated cells there were by amplifying reference gene primers. Only in-frame clones appear in the TCRdb table, and some are missing; sequencing was by immunoSEQ multiplex PCR. Clone size and V and J calls were adopted from that table, with D and trimming inferred from the DNA. In the table there are approximately 180,000 clones, 75% to 90% of which are singletons.

The rearrangement joins TRBV14 to TRBJ2-7; D may be TRBD1 (6 bases). Input material: PBMCs or T cells enriched from blood (not recorded which). The clonotype was recovered from a woman aged 40 to 50 with acute COVID-19. This chain's CDR3 is CASSQDGQGIYEQYF. In DNA form, the CDR3 reads TGTGCCAGCAGCCAAGATGGCCAGGGGATTTACGAGCAGTACTTC.